This T cell receptor beta chain appears in the sequencing data of a study of blood T cells in healthy people across ages. Study information: Template switching retrieved approximately one barcoded beta molecule for each two T cells.

The authors ran a second PCR of about 6 to 11 cycles using a sample-barcoded 5' primer and a J-beta primer mix. TCRdb processed the 5' RACE reads anew with MiXCR; each CDR3 protein has one entry. This repertoire shows hundreds of thousands of distinct CDR3 sequences, under 45% found once; its top ten account for around 18%. Researchers report isolating at least 7 million PBMCs per sample. The sample consisted of blood. The receptor was derived from a man in his 60s in good health.

The CDR3 spells CASSGAGDAYTYNEQFF. The CDR3 nucleotides are TGTGCCAGCAGCGGCGCCGGGGACGCATATACCTACAATGAGCAGTTCTTC. The chain is built from TRBV5-4 and TRBJ2-1; D is perhaps TRBD1 or TRBD2 (5 bases each). The CDR3 is made up of 17 amino acids. The germline CDR1 and CDR2 sequences are SGHNT and YYREEE (reference sequence). V gave up 4 bases and J gave up 2 bases, with 19 bases separating them.